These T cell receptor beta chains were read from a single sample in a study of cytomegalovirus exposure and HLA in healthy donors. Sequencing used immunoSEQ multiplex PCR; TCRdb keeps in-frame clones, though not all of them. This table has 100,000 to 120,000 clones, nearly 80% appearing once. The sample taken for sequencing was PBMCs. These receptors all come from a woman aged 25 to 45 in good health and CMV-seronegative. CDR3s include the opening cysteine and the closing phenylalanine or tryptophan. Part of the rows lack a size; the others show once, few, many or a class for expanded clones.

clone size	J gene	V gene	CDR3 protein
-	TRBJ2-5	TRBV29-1	CSVDSLGQETQYF
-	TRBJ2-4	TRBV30	CAWGRGLAKNIQYF
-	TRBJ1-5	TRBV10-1	CASSTRGNQPQHF
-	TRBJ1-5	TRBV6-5	CASSYSRTGKQPQHF
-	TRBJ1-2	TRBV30	CAWSEQGIFGYTF
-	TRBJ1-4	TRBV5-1	CASSGQGVQGNEKLFF
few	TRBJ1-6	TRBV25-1	CASSGRQGAPLHF
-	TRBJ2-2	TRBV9	CASSPRGPNTGELFF
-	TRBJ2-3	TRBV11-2	CASSLTGTSTDTQYF
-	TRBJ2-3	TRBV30	CAWDRGGGVGDTQYF
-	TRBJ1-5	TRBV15	CATSRDFGQPQHF
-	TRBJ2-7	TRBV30	CAWSTLAGGPLWSYEQYF
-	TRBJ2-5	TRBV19	CASSVTSGELPDQYF
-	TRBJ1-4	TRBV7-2	CASSLVVGGGNEKLFF
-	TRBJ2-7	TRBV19	CASSPRESYEQYF
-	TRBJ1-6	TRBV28	CASRTGGPPLHF
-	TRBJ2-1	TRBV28	CACRTPVGNEQFF
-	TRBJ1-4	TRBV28	CASKEGGYRVERGEKLFF
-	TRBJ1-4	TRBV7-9	CASSGGTGNEKLFF
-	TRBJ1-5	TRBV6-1	CASDREPRGQPQHF